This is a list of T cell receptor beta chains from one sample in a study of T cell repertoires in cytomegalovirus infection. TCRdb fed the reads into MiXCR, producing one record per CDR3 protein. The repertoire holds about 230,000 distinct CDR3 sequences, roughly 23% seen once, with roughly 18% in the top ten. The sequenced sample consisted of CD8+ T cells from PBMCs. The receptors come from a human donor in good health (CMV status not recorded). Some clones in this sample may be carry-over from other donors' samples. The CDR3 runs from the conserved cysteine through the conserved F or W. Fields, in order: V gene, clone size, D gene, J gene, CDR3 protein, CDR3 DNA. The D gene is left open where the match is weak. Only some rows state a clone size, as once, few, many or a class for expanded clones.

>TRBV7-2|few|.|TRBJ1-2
CASSLGPQVNYGYTF
TGTGCCAGCAGCTTAGGGCCCCAGGTTAACTATGGCTACACCTTC
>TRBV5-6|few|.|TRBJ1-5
CASSSPWEPQHF
TGTGCCAGCAGCTCCCCCTGGGAGCCCCAGCATTTT
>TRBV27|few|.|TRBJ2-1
CASSSTGRGTESSYNEQFF
TGTGCCAGCAGCTCAACGGGGCGGGGAACCGAAAGCTCCTACAATGAGCAGTTCTTC
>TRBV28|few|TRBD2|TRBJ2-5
CASSWGLAETQYF
TGTGCCAGCAGTTGGGGACTAGCGGAGACCCAGTACTTC
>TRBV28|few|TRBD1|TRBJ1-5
CASSFPGQGLPVNQPQHF
TGTGCCAGCAGTTTCCCGGGACAGGGTCTCCCCGTCAATCAGCCCCAGCATTTT
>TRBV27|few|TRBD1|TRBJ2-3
CASSLDRGKDTQYF
TGTGCCAGCAGTTTAGACAGGGGGAAAGATACGCAGTATTTT
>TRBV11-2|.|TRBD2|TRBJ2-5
CASSLYGGGNQETQYF
TGTGCCAGCAGCTTATATGGCGGGGGGAACCAAGAGACCCAGTACTTC
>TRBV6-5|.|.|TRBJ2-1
CASSYLGGKPSNEQFF
TGTGCCAGCAGTTACCTCGGGGGTAAACCCTCGAATGAGCAGTTCTTC
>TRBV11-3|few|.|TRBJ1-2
CASSLGIPKPTGYTF
TGTGCCAGCAGCTTAGGAATCCCGAAGCCTACTGGCTACACCTTC
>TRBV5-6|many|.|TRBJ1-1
CASTLRESNTEAFF
TGTGCCAGCACCCTAAGGGAGTCGAACACTGAAGCTTTCTTT
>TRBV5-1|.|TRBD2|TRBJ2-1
CASSLPLAGSYNEQFF
TGCGCCAGCAGCTTGCCACTAGCGGGCTCCTACAATGAGCAGTTCTTC
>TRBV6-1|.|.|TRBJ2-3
CASNRLSRPFTDTQYF
TGTGCCAGCAACCGACTTAGCAGACCTTTCACAGATACGCAGTATTTT
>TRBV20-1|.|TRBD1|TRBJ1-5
CSASAMDRGTWQPQHF
TGCAGTGCTAGCGCCATGGACAGGGGTACTTGGCAGCCCCAGCATTTT
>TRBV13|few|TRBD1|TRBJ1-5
CASSSTGDKYQPQHF
TGTGCCAGCAGTTCTACAGGGGATAAATATCAGCCCCAGCATTTT
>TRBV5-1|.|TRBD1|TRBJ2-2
CASSSQTGLASVTGELFF
TGCGCCAGCAGCAGTCAGACAGGGTTGGCATCGGTGACCGGGGAGCTGTTTTTT
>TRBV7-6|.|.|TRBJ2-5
CASSARGLQETQYF
TGTGCCAGCAGCGCACGGGGGCTCCAAGAGACCCAGTACTTC